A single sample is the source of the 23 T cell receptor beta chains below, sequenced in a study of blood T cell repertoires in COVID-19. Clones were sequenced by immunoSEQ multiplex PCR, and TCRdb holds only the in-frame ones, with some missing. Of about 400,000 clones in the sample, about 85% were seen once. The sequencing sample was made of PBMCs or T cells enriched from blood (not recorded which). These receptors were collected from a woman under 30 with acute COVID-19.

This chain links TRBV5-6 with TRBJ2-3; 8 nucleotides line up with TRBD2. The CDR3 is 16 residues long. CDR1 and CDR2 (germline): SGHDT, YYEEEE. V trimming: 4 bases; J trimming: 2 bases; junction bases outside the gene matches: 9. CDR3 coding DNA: TGTGCCAGCAGCCCCAGCCAGCGGGGGTACACAGATACGCAGTATTTT. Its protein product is CASSPSQRGYTDTQYF.

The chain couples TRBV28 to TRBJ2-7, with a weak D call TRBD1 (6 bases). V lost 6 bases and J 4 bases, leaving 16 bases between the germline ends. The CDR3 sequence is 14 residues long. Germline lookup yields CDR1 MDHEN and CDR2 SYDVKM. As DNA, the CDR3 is TGTGCCAGCAGACAGGGTCCCCCTGATTACGAGCAGTACTTC. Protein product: CASRQGPPDYEQYF. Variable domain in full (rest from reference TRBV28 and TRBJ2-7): DVKVTQSSRYLVKRTGEKVFLECVQDMDHENMFWYRQDPGLGLRLIYFSYDVKMKEKGDIPEGYSVSREKKERFSLILESASTNQTSMYLCASRQGPPDYEQYFGPGTRLTVT.

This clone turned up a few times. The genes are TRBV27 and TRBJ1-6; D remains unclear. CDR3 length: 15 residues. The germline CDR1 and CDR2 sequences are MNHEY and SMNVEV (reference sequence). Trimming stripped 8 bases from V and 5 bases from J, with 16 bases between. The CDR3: CASRGPGANNSPLHF. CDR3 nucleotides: TGTGCCAGCCGTGGGCCAGGCGCGAATAATTCACCCCTCCACTTT.

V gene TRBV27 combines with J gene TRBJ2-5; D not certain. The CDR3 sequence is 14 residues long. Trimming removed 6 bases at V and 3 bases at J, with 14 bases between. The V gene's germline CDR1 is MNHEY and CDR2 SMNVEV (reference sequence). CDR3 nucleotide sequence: TGTGCCAGCAGCCGTTTGAGCCAAAAAGAGACCCAGTACTTC. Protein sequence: CASSRLSQKETQYF.

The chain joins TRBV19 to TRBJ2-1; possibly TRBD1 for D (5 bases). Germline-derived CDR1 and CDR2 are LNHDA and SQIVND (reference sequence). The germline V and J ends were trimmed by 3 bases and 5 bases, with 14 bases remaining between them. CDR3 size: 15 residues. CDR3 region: CASSMVGLRDNEQFF. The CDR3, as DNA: TGTGCCAGTAGTATGGTGGGGCTACGGGACAATGAGCAGTTCTTC.

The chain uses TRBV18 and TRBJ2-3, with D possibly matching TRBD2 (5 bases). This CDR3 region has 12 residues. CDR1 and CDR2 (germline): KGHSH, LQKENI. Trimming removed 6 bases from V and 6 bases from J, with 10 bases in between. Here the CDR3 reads CASSRERDTQYF. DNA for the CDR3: TGTGCCAGCTCCCGAGAGCGGGATACGCAGTATTTT.

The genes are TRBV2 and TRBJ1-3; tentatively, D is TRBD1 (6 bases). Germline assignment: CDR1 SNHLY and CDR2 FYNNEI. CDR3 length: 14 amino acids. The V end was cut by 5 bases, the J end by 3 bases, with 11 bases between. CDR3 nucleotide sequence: TGTGCCAGCAGTCGGAACAGGGTTGGAAACACCATATATTTT. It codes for CASSRNRVGNTIYF.

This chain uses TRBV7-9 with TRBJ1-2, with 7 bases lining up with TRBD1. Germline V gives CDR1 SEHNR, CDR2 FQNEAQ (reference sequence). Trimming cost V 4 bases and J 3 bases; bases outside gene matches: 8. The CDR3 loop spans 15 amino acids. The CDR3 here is CASSSTRGPDYGYTF. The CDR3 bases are TGTGCCAGCAGCTCGACGAGGGGGCCGGACTATGGCTACACCTTC.

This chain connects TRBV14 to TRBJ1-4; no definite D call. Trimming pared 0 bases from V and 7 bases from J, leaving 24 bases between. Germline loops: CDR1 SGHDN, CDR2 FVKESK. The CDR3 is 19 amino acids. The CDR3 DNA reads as TGTGCCAGCAGCCAAGATTGGCGGGTAGCGCATACCGATGGTGAAAAACTGTTTTTT. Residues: CASSQDWRVAHTDGEKLFF.

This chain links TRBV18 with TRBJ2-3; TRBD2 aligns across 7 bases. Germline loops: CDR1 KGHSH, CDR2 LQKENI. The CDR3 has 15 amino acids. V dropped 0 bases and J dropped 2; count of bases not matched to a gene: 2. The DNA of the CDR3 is TGTGCCAGCTCACCACCGGCGGGGGTCACAGATACGCAGTATTTT. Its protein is CASSPPAGVTDTQYF. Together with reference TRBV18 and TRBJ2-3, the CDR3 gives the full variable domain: NAGVMQNPRHLVRRRGQEARLRCSPMKGHSHVYWYRQLPEEGLKFMVYLQKENIIDESGMPKERFSAEFPKEGPSILRIQQVVRGDSAAYFCASSPPAGVTDTQYFGPGTRLTVL.

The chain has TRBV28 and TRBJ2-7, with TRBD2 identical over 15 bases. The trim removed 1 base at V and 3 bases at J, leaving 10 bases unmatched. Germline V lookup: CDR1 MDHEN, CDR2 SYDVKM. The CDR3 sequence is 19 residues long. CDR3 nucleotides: TGTGCCAGCAGTTTATTACGGGGACTAGCGGGAGGCTTTCTCTACGAGCAGTACTTC. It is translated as CASSLLRGLAGGFLYEQYF.

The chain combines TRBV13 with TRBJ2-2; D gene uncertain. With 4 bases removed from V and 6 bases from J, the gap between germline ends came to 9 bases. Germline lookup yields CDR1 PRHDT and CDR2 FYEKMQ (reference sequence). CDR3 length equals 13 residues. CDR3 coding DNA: TGTGCCAGCAGCTCCATTAGTCCCGGGGAGCTGTTTTTT. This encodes CASSSISPGELFF.

The CDR3 spells CAWSVSLAGGEQYF. The DNA for the CDR3 is TGTGCCTGGAGTGTAAGTCTAGCGGGAGGCGAGCAGTACTTC. The chain carries TRBV30 and TRBJ2-7, with 11 positions matching TRBD2. With V trimmed by 0 bases and J by 6 bases, 4 bases remained unmatched. The germline V gene has CDR1 GTSNPN and CDR2 SVGIG (reference sequence). The length of the CDR3 is 14 residues. The variable domain in full, with the rest retrieved from reference TRBV30 and TRBJ2-7, is SQTIHQWPATLVQPVGSPLSLECTVEGTSNPNLYWYRQAAGRGLQLLFYSVGIGQISSEVPQNLSASRPQDRQFILSSKKLLLSDSGFYLCAWSVSLAGGEQYFGPGTRLTVT.

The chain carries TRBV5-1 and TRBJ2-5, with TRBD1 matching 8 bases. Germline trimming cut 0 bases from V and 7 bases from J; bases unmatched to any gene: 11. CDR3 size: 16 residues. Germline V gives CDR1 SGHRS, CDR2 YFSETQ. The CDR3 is CASSLGKTGGPRTQYF. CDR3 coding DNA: TGCGCCAGCAGCTTGGGGAAAACAGGGGGACCCCGGACCCAGTACTTC.

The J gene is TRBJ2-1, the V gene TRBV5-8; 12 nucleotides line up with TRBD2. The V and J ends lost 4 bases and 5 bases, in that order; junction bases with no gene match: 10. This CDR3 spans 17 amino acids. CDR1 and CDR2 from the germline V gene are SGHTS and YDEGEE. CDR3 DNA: TGTGCCAGCAGCATGGGACTAGCGGGCGAGCCAGACAATGAGCAGTTCTTC. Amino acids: CASSMGLAGEPDNEQFF. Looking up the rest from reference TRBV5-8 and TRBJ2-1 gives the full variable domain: EAGVTQSPTHLIKTRGQQATLRCSPISGHTSVYWYQQALGLGLQFLLWYDEGEERNRGNFPPRFSGRQFPNYSSELNVNALELEDSALYLCASSMGLAGEPDNEQFFGPGTRLTVL.

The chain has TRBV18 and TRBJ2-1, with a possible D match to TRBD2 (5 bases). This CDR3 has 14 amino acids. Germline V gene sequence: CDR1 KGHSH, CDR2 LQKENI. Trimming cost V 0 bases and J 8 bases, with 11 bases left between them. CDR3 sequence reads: CASSPPRARDEQFF. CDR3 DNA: TGTGCCAGCTCACCACCGAGGGCCCGGGATGAGCAGTTCTTC.

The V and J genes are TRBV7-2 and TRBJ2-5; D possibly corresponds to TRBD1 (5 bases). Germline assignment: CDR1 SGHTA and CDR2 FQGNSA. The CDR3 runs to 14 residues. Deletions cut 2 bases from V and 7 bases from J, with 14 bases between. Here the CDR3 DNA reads TGTGCCAGCAGCTTAAGTCGCCCCCAGGGGACCCAGTACTTC. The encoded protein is CASSLSRPQGTQYF.

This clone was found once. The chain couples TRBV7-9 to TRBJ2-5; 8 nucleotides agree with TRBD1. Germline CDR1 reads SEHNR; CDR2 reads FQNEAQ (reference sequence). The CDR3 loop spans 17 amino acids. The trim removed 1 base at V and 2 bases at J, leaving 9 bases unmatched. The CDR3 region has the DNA TGTGCCAGCAGCTTAGGGCAGGGGGCGTTCAATCAAGAGACCCAGTACTTC. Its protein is CASSLGQGAFNQETQYF. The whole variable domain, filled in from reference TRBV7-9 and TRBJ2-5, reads DTGVSQNPRHKITKRGQNVTFRCDPISEHNRLYWYRQTLGQGPEFLTYFQNEAQLEKSRLLSDRFSAERPKGSFSTLEIQRTEQGDSAMYLCASSLGQGAFNQETQYFGPGTRLLVL.

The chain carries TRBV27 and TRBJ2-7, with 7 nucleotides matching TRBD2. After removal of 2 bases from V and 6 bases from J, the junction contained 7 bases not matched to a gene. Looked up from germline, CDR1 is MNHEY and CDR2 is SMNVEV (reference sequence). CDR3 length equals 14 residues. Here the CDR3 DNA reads TGTGCCAGCAGTTTAGAGCGGCCTAGCGGCGAGCAGTACTTC. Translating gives CASSLERPSGEQYF.

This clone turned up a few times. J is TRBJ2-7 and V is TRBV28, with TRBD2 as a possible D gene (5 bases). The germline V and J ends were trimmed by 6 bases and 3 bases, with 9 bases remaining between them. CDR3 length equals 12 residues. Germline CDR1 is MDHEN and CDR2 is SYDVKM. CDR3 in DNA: TGTGCCAGCAGCTACGGGGTCTACGAGCAGTACTTC. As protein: CASSYGVYEQYF.

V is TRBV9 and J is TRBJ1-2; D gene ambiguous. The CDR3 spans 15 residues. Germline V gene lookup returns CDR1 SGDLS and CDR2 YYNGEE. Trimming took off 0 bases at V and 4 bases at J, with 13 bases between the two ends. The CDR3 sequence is CASSVVDGGSYGYTF. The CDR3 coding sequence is TGTGCCAGCAGCGTAGTGGACGGAGGAAGCTATGGCTACACCTTC.

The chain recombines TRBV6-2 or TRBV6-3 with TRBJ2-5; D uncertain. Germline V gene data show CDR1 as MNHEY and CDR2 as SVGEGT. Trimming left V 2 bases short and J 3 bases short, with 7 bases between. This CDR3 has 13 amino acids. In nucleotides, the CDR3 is TGTGCCAGCAGTTACGGCAGGAAAGAGACCCAGTACTTC. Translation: CASSYGRKETQYF.

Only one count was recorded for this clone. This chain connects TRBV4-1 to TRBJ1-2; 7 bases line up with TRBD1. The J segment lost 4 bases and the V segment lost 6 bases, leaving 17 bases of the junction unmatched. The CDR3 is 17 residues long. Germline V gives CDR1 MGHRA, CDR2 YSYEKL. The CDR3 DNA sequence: TGCGCCAGCAGGACCATTAGGGGGCCACCCCTCGGCTATGGCTACACCTTC. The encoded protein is CASRTIRGPPLGYGYTF.